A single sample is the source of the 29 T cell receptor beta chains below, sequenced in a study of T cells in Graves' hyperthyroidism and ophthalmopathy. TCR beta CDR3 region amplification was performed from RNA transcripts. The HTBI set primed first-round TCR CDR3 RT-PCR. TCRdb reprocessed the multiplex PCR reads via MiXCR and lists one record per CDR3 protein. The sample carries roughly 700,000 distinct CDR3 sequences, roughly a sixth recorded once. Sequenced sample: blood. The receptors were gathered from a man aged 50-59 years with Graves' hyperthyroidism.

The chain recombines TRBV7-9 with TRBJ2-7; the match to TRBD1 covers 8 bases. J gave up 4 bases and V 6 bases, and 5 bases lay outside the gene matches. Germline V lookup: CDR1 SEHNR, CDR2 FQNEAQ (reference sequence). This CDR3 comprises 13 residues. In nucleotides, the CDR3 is TGTGCCAGCAGTCGGACAGGGAAGTACGAGCAGTACTTC. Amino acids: CASSRTGKYEQYF.

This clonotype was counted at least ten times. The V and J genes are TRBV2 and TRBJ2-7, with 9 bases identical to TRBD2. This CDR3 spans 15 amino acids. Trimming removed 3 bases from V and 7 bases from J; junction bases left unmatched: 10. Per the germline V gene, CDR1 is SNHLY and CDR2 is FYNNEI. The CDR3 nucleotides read TGTGCCAGCAGTGATGGGCGGGAGGGCCTCTATGAGCAGTACTTC. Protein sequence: CASSDGREGLYEQYF. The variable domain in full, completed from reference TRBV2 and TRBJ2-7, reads EPEVTQTPSHQVTQMGQEVILRCVPISNHLYFYWYRQILGQKVEFLVSFYNNEISEKSEIFDDQFSVERPDGSNFTLKIRSTKLEDSAMYFCASSDGREGLYEQYFGPGTRLTVT.

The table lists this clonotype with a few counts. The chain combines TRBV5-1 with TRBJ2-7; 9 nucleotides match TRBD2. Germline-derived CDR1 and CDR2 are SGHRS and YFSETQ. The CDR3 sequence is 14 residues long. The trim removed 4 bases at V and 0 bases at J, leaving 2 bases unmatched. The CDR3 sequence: CASSGTSFSYEQYF. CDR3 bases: TGCGCCAGCAGCGGGACTAGCTTCTCCTACGAGCAGTACTTC.

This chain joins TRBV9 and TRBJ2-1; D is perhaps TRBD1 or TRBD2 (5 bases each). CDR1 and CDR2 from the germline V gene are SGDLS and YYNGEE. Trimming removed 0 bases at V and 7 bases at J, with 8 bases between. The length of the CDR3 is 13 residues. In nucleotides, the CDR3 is TGTGCCAGCAGCGTAGAGAGGGGTAATGAGCAGTTCTTC. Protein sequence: CASSVERGNEQFF.

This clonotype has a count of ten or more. The CDR3 nucleotides are TGTGCCAGCGAGCTGCTCTACAATGAGCAGTTCTTC. Translating gives CASELLYNEQFF. The rearrangement links TRBV11-2 to TRBJ2-1; D not certain. The CDR3 extends over 12 amino acids. Per the germline V gene, CDR1 is SGHAT and CDR2 is FQNNGV. V was clipped by 8 bases and J by 3 bases, with 8 bases between them.

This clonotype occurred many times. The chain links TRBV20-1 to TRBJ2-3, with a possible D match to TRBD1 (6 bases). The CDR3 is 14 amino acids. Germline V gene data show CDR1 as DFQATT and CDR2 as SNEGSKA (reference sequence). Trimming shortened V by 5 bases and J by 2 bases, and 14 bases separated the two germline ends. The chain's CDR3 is CSAYRAEDTDTQYF. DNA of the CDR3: TGCAGTGCTTACAGGGCCGAGGACACAGATACGCAGTATTTT.

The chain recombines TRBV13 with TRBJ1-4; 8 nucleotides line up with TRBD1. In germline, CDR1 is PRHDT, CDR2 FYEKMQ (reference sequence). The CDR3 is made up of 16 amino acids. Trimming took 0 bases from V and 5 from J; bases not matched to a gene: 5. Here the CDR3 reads CASSLGGSGGNEKLFF. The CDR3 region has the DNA TGTGCCAGCAGCTTAGGGGGATCAGGGGGCAATGAAAAACTGTTTTTT.

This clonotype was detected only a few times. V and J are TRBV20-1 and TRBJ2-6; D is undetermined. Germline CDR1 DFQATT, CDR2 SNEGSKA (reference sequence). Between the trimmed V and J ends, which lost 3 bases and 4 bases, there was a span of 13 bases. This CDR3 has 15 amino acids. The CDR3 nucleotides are TGCAGTGCTAGGGACGCCGGATTCGGGGCCAACGTCCTGACTTTC. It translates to CSARDAGFGANVLTF.

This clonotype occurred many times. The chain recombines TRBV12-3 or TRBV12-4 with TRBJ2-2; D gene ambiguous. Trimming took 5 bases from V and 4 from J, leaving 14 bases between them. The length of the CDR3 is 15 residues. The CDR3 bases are TGTGCCAGCAGTCTCAAGACGGTGCTCACCGGGGAGCTGTTTTTT. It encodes CASSLKTVLTGELFF.

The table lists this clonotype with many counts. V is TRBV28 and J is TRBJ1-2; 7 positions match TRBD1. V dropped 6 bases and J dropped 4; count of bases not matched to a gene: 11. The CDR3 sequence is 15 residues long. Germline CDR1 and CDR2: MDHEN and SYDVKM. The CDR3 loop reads CASRRLRDSLYGYTF. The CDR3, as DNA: TGTGCCAGCAGACGACTCCGGGACAGTCTCTATGGCTACACCTTC.

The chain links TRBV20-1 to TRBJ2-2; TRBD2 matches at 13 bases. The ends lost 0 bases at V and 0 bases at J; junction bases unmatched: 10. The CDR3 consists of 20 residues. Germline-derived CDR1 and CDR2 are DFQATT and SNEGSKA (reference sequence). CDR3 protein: CSARDTRLAGGTPNTGELFF. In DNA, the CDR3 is TGCAGTGCTAGAGATACCCGACTAGCGGGAGGAACCCCGAACACCGGGGAGCTGTTTTTT.

Here the CDR3 reads CASSWGLRAGGPYNEQFF. The CDR3 nucleotides read TGTGCCAGCAGCTGGGGGTTAAGGGCGGGAGGGCCGTACAATGAGCAGTTCTTC. The genes are TRBV7-2 and TRBJ2-1, with TRBD2 matching over 9 bases. From germline, CDR1 is SGHTA and CDR2 FQGNSA. V gave up 4 bases and J gave up 4 bases; unmatched junction bases: 14. CDR3 length equals 18 residues. The full variable domain, its missing parts supplied by reference TRBV7-2 and TRBJ2-1, is GAGVSQSPSNKVTEKGKDVELRCDPISGHTALYWYRQSLGQGLEFLIYFQGNSAPDKSGLPSDRFSAERTGGSVSTLTIQRTQQEDSAVYLCASSWGLRAGGPYNEQFFGPGTRLTVL.

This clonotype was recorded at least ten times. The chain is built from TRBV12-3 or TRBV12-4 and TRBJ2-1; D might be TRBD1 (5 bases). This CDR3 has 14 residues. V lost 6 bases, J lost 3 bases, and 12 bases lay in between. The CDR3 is CASSSQTDYNEQFF. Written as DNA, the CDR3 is TGTGCCAGCAGCTCTCAGACAGACTACAATGAGCAGTTCTTC.

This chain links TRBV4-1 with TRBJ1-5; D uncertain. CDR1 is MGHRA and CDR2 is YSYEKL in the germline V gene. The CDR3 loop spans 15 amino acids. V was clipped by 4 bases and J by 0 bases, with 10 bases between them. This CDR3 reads CASSPHQHSNQPQHF. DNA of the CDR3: TGCGCCAGCAGCCCTCACCAGCATAGCAATCAGCCCCAGCATTTT.

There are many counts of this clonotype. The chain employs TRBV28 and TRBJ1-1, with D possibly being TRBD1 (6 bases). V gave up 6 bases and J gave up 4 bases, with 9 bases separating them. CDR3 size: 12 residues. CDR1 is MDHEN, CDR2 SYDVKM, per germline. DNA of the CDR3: TGTGCCAGCAGATGGGGGCTCACTGAAGCTTTCTTT. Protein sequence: CASRWGLTEAFF.

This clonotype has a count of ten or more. CDR3: CASSEEAYSGNTIYF. The CDR3 coding sequence is TGTGCCAGCAGTGAAGAGGCCTACTCTGGAAACACCATATATTTT. The rearrangement uses TRBV2 and TRBJ1-3; D ambiguous. V lost 1 base to trimming and J lost 0 bases, with 7 bases between them. Germline V gene sequence: CDR1 SNHLY, CDR2 FYNNEI. This CDR3 region has 15 residues. The complete variable domain, with remaining parts taken from reference TRBV2 and TRBJ1-3, reads EPEVTQTPSHQVTQMGQEVILRCVPISNHLYFYWYRQILGQKVEFLVSFYNNEISEKSEIFDDQFSVERPDGSNFTLKIRSTKLEDSAMYFCASSEEAYSGNTIYFGEGSWLTVV.

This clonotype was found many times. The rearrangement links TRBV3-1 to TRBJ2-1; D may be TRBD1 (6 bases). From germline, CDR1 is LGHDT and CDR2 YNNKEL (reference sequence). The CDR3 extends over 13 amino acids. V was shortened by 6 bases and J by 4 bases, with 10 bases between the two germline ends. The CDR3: CASSPTGYNEQFF. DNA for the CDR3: TGTGCCAGCAGTCCTACAGGGTACAATGAGCAGTTCTTC.

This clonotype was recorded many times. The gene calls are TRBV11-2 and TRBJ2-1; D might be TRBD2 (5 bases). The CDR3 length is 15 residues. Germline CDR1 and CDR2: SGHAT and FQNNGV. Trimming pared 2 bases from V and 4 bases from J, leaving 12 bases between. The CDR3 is CASSLPGGRYNEQFF. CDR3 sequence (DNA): TGTGCCAGCAGCTTACCCGGAGGCAGGTACAATGAGCAGTTCTTC.

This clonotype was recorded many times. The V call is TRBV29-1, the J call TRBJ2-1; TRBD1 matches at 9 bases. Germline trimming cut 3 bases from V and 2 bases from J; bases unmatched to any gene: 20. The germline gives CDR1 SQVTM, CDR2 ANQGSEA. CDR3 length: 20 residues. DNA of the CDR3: TGCAGCGTTGACCGGGACAGGGAGTCCTTTCGGGGTTCCCCCTACAATGAGCAGTTCTTC. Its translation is CSVDRDRESFRGSPYNEQFF.

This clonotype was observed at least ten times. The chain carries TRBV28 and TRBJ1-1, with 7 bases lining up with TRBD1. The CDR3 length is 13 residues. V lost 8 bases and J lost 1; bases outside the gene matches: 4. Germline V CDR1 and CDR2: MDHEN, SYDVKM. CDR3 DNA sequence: TGTGCCAGCGGGACAGATACGAACACTGAAGCTTTCTTT. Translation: CASGTDTNTEAFF.

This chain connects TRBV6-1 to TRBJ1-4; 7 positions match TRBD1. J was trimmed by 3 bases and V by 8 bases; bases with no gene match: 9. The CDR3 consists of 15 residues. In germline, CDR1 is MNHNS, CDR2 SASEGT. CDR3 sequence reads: CASVIGTAANEKLFF. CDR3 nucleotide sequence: TGTGCCAGCGTCATCGGGACAGCGGCTAATGAAAAACTGTTTTTT.

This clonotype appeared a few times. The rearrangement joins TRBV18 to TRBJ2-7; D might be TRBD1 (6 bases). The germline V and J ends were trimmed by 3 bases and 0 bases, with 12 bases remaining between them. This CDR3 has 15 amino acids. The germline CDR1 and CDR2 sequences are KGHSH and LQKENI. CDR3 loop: CASSPTQGDSYEQYF. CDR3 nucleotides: TGTGCCAGCTCACCTACACAGGGAGACTCCTACGAGCAGTACTTC.

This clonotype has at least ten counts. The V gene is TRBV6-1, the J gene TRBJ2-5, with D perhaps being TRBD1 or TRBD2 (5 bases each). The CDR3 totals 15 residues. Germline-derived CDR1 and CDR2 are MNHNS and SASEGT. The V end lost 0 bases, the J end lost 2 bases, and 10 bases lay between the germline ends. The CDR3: CASSEALGGQETQYF. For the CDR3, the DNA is TGTGCCAGCAGTGAAGCGCTTGGGGGACAAGAGACCCAGTACTTC.

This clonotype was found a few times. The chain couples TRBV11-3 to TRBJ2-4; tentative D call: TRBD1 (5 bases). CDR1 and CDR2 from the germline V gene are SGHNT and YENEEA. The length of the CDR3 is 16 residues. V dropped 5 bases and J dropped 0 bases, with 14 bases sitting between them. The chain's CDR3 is CASSRARGLAKNIQYF. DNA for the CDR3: TGTGCCAGCAGCCGAGCTAGGGGTCTAGCCAAAAACATTCAGTACTTC.

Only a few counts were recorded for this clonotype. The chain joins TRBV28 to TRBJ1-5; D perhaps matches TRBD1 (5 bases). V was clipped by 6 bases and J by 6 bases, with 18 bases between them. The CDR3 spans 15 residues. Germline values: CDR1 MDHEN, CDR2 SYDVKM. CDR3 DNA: TGTGCCAGCAGCGTCATGGATGGGGGGGGTCAGCCCCAGCATTTT. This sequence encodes CASSVMDGGGQPQHF.

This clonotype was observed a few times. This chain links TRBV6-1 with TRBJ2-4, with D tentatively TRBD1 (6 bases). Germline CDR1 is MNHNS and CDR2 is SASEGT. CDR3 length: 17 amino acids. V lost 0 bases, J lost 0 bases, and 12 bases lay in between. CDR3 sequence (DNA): TGTGCCAGCAGTGAAGCGGGGGCAGGGGAAGCCAAAAACATTCAGTACTTC. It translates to CASSEAGAGEAKNIQYF.

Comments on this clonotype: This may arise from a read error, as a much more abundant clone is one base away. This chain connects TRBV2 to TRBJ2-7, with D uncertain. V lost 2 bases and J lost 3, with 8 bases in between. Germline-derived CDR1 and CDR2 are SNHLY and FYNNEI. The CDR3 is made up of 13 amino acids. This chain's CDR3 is CASSERIFYEQYF. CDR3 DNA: TGTGCCAGCAGTGAACGGATCTTCTACGAGCAGTACTTC. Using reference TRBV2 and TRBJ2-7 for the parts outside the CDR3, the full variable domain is EPEVTQTPSHQVTQMGQEVILRCVPISNHLYFYWYRQILGQKVEFLVSFYNNEISEKSEIFDDQFSVERPDGSNFTLKIRSTKLEDSAMYFCASSERIFYEQYFGPGTRLTVT.

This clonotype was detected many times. The CDR3 DNA reads TGTGCTAGTGGTTTGGCAACCGGGACAGGGACTTACAATGAGCAGTTCTTC. Amino acids: CASGLATGTGTYNEQFF. J is TRBJ2-1 and V is TRBV12-5; TRBD1 matches at 9 bases. V trimming: 1 base; J trimming: 4 bases; junction bases outside the gene matches: 8. CDR3 length equals 17 residues. CDR1 and CDR2 from the germline V gene are LGHNT and FRNRAP.

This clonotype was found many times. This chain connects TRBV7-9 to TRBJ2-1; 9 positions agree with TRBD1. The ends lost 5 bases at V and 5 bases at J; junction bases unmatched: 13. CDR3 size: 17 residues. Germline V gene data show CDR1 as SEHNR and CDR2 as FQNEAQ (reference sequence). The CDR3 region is CASSPAPGTGSDNEQFF. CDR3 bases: TGTGCCAGCAGCCCTGCCCCCGGGACAGGGAGTGACAATGAGCAGTTCTTC.